The 30 T cell receptor beta chains below come from one sample, sequenced in a study of Ad26.COV2.S vaccination and SARS-CoV-2 variants. This sample's treatment: 15 to 20 received Ad26.COV2.S at low or high dose, single or two shots; several received placebo; per-sample allocation not given. Collection of samples fell on day 63 after the first vaccine or placebo injection. The table came from immunoSEQ multiplex PCR; TCRdb's copy has only in-frame clones and leaves some out. This sample carries about 400,000 clones, approximately 90% of them seen once, and the ten largest clones take more than 1.5%. This material consisted of peripheral blood, taken in a trial of Ad26.COV2.S vaccine versus placebo. The receptors shown here come from a person between 18 and 60 years old who received the Ad26.COV2.S COVID-19 vaccine or a placebo.

This clone was picked up a small number of times. This sequence joins TRBV29-1 and TRBJ1-2; D unresolved. CDR1 SQVTM and CDR2 ANQGSEA come from the germline V gene. Between the trimmed V and J ends, which lost 4 bases and 2 bases, there was a span of 11 bases. This CDR3 is built from 13 residues. The CDR3 here is CSVVRGSNYGYTF. The CDR3 DNA is TGCAGCGTTGTTCGTGGGTCGAACTATGGCTACACCTTC. Full variable domain (outside the CDR3, taken from reference TRBV29-1 and TRBJ1-2): SAVISQKPSRDICQRGTSLTIQCQVDSQVTMMFWYRQQPGQSLTLIATANQGSEATYESGFVIDKFPISRPNLTFSTLTVSNMSPEDSSIYLCSVVRGSNYGYTFGSGTRLTVV.

The CDR3 spells CASSSPQLQGGVAQYF. CDR3 sequence (DNA): TGTGCCAGCAGCTCCCCCCAACTACAGGGAGGAGTGGCCCAGTACTTC. The chain couples TRBV7-2 to TRBJ2-5; possibly TRBD1 or TRBD2 for D (6 bases each). Trimming shortened V by 4 bases and J by 9 bases, and 24 bases separated the two germline ends. Germline CDR1 is SGHTA and CDR2 is FQGNSA. The CDR3 is 16 residues long. The variable domain in full, with the rest retrieved from reference TRBV7-2 and TRBJ2-5, is GAGVSQSPSNKVTEKGKDVELRCDPISGHTALYWYRQSLGQGLEFLIYFQGNSAPDKSGLPSDRFSAERTGGSVSTLTIQRTQQEDSAVYLCASSSPQLQGGVAQYFGPGTRLLVL.

This rearrangement joins TRBV5-1 to TRBJ2-3; D ambiguous. In germline, CDR1 is SGHRS, CDR2 YFSETQ. The CDR3 consists of 13 residues. Trimming cost V 2 bases and J 2 bases, with 6 bases left between them. The CDR3 loop reads CASSLSHTDTQYF. The CDR3 coding sequence is TGCGCCAGCAGCTTAAGTCACACAGATACGCAGTATTTT.

The V call is TRBV5-4, the J call TRBJ1-4; perhaps TRBD1 as D (6 bases). From germline, CDR1 is SGHNT and CDR2 YYREEE (reference sequence). There are 15 residues in the CDR3. The V gene lost 4 bases and the J gene lost 0 bases, with 10 bases spanning the gap. This chain's CDR3 is CASSRGGATNEKLFF. Written as DNA, the CDR3 is TGTGCCAGCAGCAGGGGGGGGGCAACTAATGAAAAACTGTTTTTT.

The J gene is TRBJ1-2, the V gene TRBV5-6; D may be TRBD1 (5 bases). With 2 bases removed from V and 2 bases from J, the gap between germline ends came to 19 bases. This CDR3 contains 17 residues. Germline CDR1 SGHDT, CDR2 YYEEEE. The CDR3, as DNA: TGTGCCAGCAGCTTACCCCCGACCGGGACGGAGAACTATGGCTACACCTTC. Its protein product is CASSLPPTGTENYGYTF.

The chain has TRBV28 and TRBJ1-6; D gene ambiguous. This CDR3 is built from 15 residues. V was cut by 2 bases and J by 7 bases, with 12 bases left in between. CDR1 is MDHEN and CDR2 is SYDVKM in the germline V gene. The DNA of the CDR3 is TGTGCCAGCAGTTTAAACCGGAATGCCAATTCACCCCTCCACTTT. Its protein product is CASSLNRNANSPLHF.

A single count supports this clone. The genes are TRBV9 and TRBJ2-3, with D uncertain. The CDR3 is 16 amino acids. Trimming removed 4 bases from V and 1 base from J, with 16 bases in between. Germline CDR1 and CDR2: SGDLS and YYNGEE. CDR3 in amino acids: CASSYSGDRGTDTQYF. The DNA for the CDR3 is TGTGCCAGCAGCTACTCGGGCGATAGGGGCACAGATACGCAGTATTTT.

The V gene is TRBV28, the J gene TRBJ2-7, with D unresolved. The CDR3 runs to 13 residues. The V end lost 2 bases, the J end lost 4 bases, and 9 bases lay between the germline ends. CDR1 MDHEN and CDR2 SYDVKM come from the germline V gene. The CDR3: CASSLTLLYEQYF. The DNA for the CDR3 is TGTGCCAGCAGTTTAACCCTCCTATACGAGCAGTACTTC. Together with reference TRBV28 and TRBJ2-7, the CDR3 gives the full variable domain: DVKVTQSSRYLVKRTGEKVFLECVQDMDHENMFWYRQDPGLGLRLIYFSYDVKMKEKGDIPEGYSVSREKKERFSLILESASTNQTSMYLCASSLTLLYEQYFGPGTRLTVT.

This chain joins TRBV6-2 or TRBV6-3 and TRBJ2-1; TRBD2 aligns across 8 bases. The CDR3 consists of 15 residues. The trim removed 2 bases at V and 5 bases at J, leaving 5 bases unmatched. Germline CDR1 reads MNHEY; CDR2 reads SVGEGT. The CDR3 sequence is CASSYRGGTNNEQFF. The CDR3, as DNA: TGTGCCAGCAGTTACCGCGGGGGGACCAACAATGAGCAGTTCTTC.

The chain carries TRBV7-2 and TRBJ1-1, with D unclear. CDR3 length equals 14 residues. The V end was cut by 2 bases, the J end by 4 bases, with 11 bases between. Germline CDR1 SGHTA, CDR2 FQGNSA. CDR3 bases: TGTGCCAGCAGCTTACGCTCGGTTGTCACTGAAGCTTTCTTT. Encoded protein: CASSLRSVVTEAFF.

This chain connects TRBV28 to TRBJ2-3, with 9 bases that match TRBD1. The CDR3 is 12 amino acids. The germline CDR1 and CDR2 sequences are MDHEN and SYDVKM. After removal of 2 bases from V and 14 bases from J, the junction contained 5 bases not matched to a gene. CDR3: CASSLLGTGSYF. The DNA for the CDR3 is TGTGCCAGCAGTTTACTCGGGACAGGGTCGTATTTT.

The rearrangement joins TRBV5-8 to TRBJ1-4; TRBD1 might be the D (5 bases). The germline V and J ends were trimmed by 4 bases and 4 bases, with 11 bases remaining between them. CDR1 is SGHTS and CDR2 is YDEGEE in the germline V gene. The length of the CDR3 is 14 residues. CDR3 sequence (DNA): TGTGCCAGCAGCGGGACGGTGTATAATGAAAAACTGTTTTTT. Encoded protein: CASSGTVYNEKLFF.

The gene calls are TRBV6-5 and TRBJ2-7; D gene uncertain. This CDR3 comprises 14 residues. The V end lost 7 bases, the J end lost 0 bases, and 13 bases lay between the germline ends. The germline CDR1 and CDR2 sequences are MNHEY and SVGAGI. The CDR3, as DNA: TGTGCCAGCACCCCCGTGACAATCTCCTACGAGCAGTACTTC. Translated: CASTPVTISYEQYF.

This sequence joins TRBV28 and TRBJ2-7; 8 bases align to TRBD2. The CDR3 covers 16 residues. Germline V gene lookup returns CDR1 MDHEN and CDR2 SYDVKM. The J segment lost 2 bases and the V segment lost 2 bases, leaving 8 bases of the junction unmatched. The CDR3 nucleotides read TGTGCCAGCAGTTTACGCCTAGCGGGCGGGACCTACGAGCAGTACTTC. This codes for CASSLRLAGGTYEQYF.

J is TRBJ2-5 and V is TRBV24-1, with 10 bases fitting TRBD1. The V gene's germline CDR1 is KGHDR and CDR2 SFDVKD. V lost 5 bases, J lost 5 bases, and 7 bases stayed unmatched. The CDR3 is 15 residues long. Written as DNA, the CDR3 is TGTGCCACCAGTGGGTCCGGGACAGGGGTGGAGACCCAGTACTTC. It yields the protein CATSGSGTGVETQYF.

The V call is TRBV11-2, the J call TRBJ1-1; maybe TRBD1 (6 bases). The CDR3 consists of 17 residues. Trimming shortened V by 1 base and J by 1 base, and 16 bases separated the two germline ends. Germline CDR1 is SGHAT and CDR2 is FQNNGV. The DNA for the CDR3 is TGTGCCAGCAGCTTAGCATCTTACAGGGTAGGGAACACTGAAGCTTTCTTT. It encodes CASSLASYRVGNTEAFF. The whole variable domain, remainder taken from reference TRBV11-2 and TRBJ1-1, is EAGVAQSPRYKIIEKRQSVAFWCNPISGHATLYWYQQILGQGPKLLIQFQNNGVVDDSQLPKDRFSAERLKGVDSTLKIQPAKLEDSAVYLCASSLASYRVGNTEAFFGQGTRLTVV.

The gene calls are TRBV2 and TRBJ2-1; D might be TRBD1 or TRBD2, each matching 5 bases. V dropped 6 bases and J dropped 9 bases, with 15 bases sitting between them. The germline CDR1 and CDR2 sequences are SNHLY and FYNNEI. The CDR3 covers 13 residues. CDR3 in amino acids: CASRGVEFSEQFF. The CDR3 DNA sequence: TGTGCCAGCAGGGGGGTAGAATTTAGTGAGCAGTTCTTC.

The chain is built from TRBV5-1 and TRBJ2-5; D remains ambiguous. Trimming removed 0 bases from V and 6 bases from J, with 12 bases in between. The CDR3 has 14 amino acids. Germline loops: CDR1 SGHRS, CDR2 YFSETQ. The CDR3 protein is CASSLAIEPKTQYF. As DNA, the CDR3 is TGCGCCAGCAGCTTGGCCATAGAGCCCAAGACCCAGTACTTC.

The V call is TRBV7-8, the J call TRBJ2-3, with unresolved D. V was clipped by 3 bases and J by 5 bases, with 15 bases between them. CDR3 length: 15 residues. Germline values: CDR1 SGHVS, CDR2 FQNEAQ. DNA for the CDR3: TGTGCCAGCAGCTTCATCCTAACCGAGAGAGATACGCAGTATTTT. Translated, it gives CASSFILTERDTQYF. Full variable domain (rest looked up from reference TRBV7-8 and TRBJ2-3): GAGVSQSPRYKVAKRGQDVALRCDPISGHVSLFWYQQALGQGPEFLTYFQNEAQLDKSGLPSDRFFAERPEGSVSTLKIQRTQQEDSAVYLCASSFILTERDTQYFGPGTRLTVL.

This clone occurred once. V and J are TRBV24-1 and TRBJ2-3, with TRBD1 matching over 7 bases. The CDR3 is made up of 17 amino acids. The V and J ends lost 3 bases and 0 bases, in that order; junction bases with no gene match: 8. In germline, CDR1 is KGHDR, CDR2 SFDVKD. CDR3 amino acids: CATSDADRVVSTDTQYF. CDR3 in DNA: TGTGCCACCAGTGATGCCGACAGGGTAGTGAGCACAGATACGCAGTATTTT.

Here the CDR3 reads CASSSSLLGRDTEAFF. The CDR3 bases are TGTGCCAGCAGTTCCTCACTTCTGGGAAGGGACACTGAAGCTTTCTTT. The V call is TRBV27, the J call TRBJ1-1; D gene unclear. The CDR3 has 16 residues. Germline assignment: CDR1 MNHEY and CDR2 SMNVEV (reference sequence). Between the trimmed V and J ends, which lost 4 bases and 3 bases, there was a span of 18 bases.

The J gene is TRBJ2-3, the V gene TRBV2; 13 bases align to TRBD2. The junction had 9 bases not matched to a gene; V was cut back by 5 bases and J by 10 bases. The CDR3 contains 15 residues. In germline, CDR1 is SNHLY, CDR2 FYNNEI. The CDR3 nucleotides are TGTGCCAGCAGTCCTACTAGCGGGGGGGCCCGAGCGCAGTATTTT. Translated: CASSPTSGGARAQYF.

This chain connects TRBV14 to TRBJ1-2; weak D call: TRBD1 (6 bases). Germline CDR1 reads SGHDN; CDR2 reads FVKESK. V was pared by 1 base and J by 2 bases, with 11 bases between. CDR3 size: 15 residues. In DNA form, the CDR3 reads TGTGCCAGCAGCCAAGGCTTTGGACAGAACTATGGCTACACCTTC. This sequence encodes CASSQGFGQNYGYTF.

On this clone: A junction boundary mismatches the germline segment, possibly from a read error. The chain is built from TRBV5-1 and TRBJ2-3, with 9 bases aligning to TRBD2. Germline V gives CDR1 SGHRS, CDR2 YFSETQ. The CDR3 is 15 amino acids. In DNA form, the CDR3 reads TGCGCCCGCAGGAGGGCGGGGGGGCAAACAGATACGCAGTATTTT. Its protein product is CARRRAGGQTDTQYF. The full variable domain, its missing parts supplied by reference TRBV5-1 and TRBJ2-3, is KAGVTQTPRYLIKTRGQQVTLSCSPISGHRSVSWYQQTPGQGLQFLFEYFSETQRNKGNFPGRFSGRQFSNSRSEMNVSTLELGDSALYLCARRRAGGQTDTQYFGPGTRLTVL.

The V and J genes are TRBV19 and TRBJ1-1; 8 bases line up with TRBD1. The CDR3 covers 14 residues. V dropped 3 bases and J dropped 5; count of bases not matched to a gene: 5. The germline gives CDR1 LNHDA, CDR2 SQIVND (reference sequence). The CDR3 spells CASSILDRGTEAFF. The CDR3 nucleotides read TGTGCCAGTAGTATCCTTGACAGGGGAACTGAAGCTTTCTTT.

This chain connects TRBV21-1 to TRBJ2-5; the table's D call of TRBD1 was not tested on the DNA. TRBV21-1 is designated a pseudogene. This CDR3 region has 14 residues. In DNA form, the CDR3 reads TGTGCCAGCAGCAAACGGAGCAGGGGAGAGACCCAGTACTTC. It translates to CASSKRSRGETQYF.

The rearrangement joins TRBV6-5 to TRBJ1-5; no definite D call. This CDR3 is built from 13 residues. The germline V and J ends were trimmed by 6 bases and 9 bases, with 15 bases remaining between them. Germline V lookup: CDR1 MNHEY, CDR2 SVGAGI. CDR3: CASRQTAQWPQHF. The CDR3 DNA reads TGTGCCAGCAGACAAACAGCTCAATGGCCCCAGCATTTT.

The chain uses TRBV5-4 and TRBJ1-4; 8 bases align to TRBD1. CDR3 length: 15 residues. V trimming: 3 bases; J trimming: 7 bases; junction bases outside the gene matches: 8. Per the germline V gene, CDR1 is SGHNT and CDR2 is YYREEE (reference sequence). CDR3 residues: CASSYDRGVSEKLFF. The CDR3 region has the DNA TGTGCCAGCAGCTACGACAGGGGAGTCAGTGAAAAACTGTTTTTT.

This rearrangement joins TRBV5-1 to TRBJ2-3; 16 bases align to TRBD2. The length of the CDR3 is 17 residues. The ends lost 4 bases at V and 6 bases at J; junction bases unmatched: 8. Germline assignment: CDR1 SGHRS and CDR2 YFSETQ. The DNA for the CDR3 is TGCGCCAGCAGCATCCCGGGACTAGCGGGGGGGCCGGATACGCAGTATTTT. Protein product: CASSIPGLAGGPDTQYF.

This clone was found once. The chain recombines TRBV19 with TRBJ1-6; TRBD1 is a possible D gene (5 bases). The CDR3 loop spans 15 amino acids. Trimming removed 1 base from V and 10 bases from J, with 14 bases in between. Germline-derived CDR1 and CDR2 are LNHDA and SQIVND (reference sequence). The DNA for the CDR3 is TGTGCCAGTAGTATAGCCCCCGGGGGACGGTCACCCCTCCACTTT. Protein: CASSIAPGGRSPLHF.